What follows are 27 T cell receptor beta chains derived from one specimen sequenced in a study of cytomegalovirus exposure and HLA in healthy donors. This PCR relied on a set of 60 Vbeta primers and 13 Jbeta primers. Assay used: immunoSEQ multiplex PCR; TCRdb lists only in-frame clones, some missing. The data hold tens of thousands of clones, with approximately 72% observed a single time. The sequencing input was PBMCs. These receptors all come from a man aged 25-40 years in good health and CMV-seropositive.

The CDR3 DNA reads as TGCGCCAGCAGCGCCAGGGGGGATGGCACTGAAGCTTTCTTT. The encoded protein is CASSARGDGTEAFF. The chain is built from TRBV5-1 and TRBJ1-1; 7 bases match TRBD1. CDR3 length: 14 amino acids. CDR1 SGHRS and CDR2 YFSETQ come from the germline V gene. Trimming removed 4 bases from V and 4 bases from J; junction bases left unmatched: 7.

This chain uses TRBV4-1 with TRBJ2-7; D is unresolved. CDR3 length: 13 amino acids. Germline V gives CDR1 MGHRA, CDR2 YSYEKL. Trimming stripped 4 bases from V and 2 bases from J, with 9 bases between. In nucleotides, the CDR3 is TGCGCCAGCAGCCCTGTTCTAACCTACGAGCAGTACTTC. Amino acids: CASSPVLTYEQYF.

This chain uses TRBV7-9 with TRBJ2-1; 7 bases map to TRBD1. The CDR3 loop spans 18 amino acids. The V segment lost 1 base and the J segment 8 bases; nucleotides outside the gene matches: 17. Germline-derived CDR1 and CDR2 are SEHNR and FQNEAQ (reference sequence). Here the CDR3 reads CASSLVEGEGAFPDEQFF. Here the CDR3 DNA reads TGTGCCAGCAGCTTAGTCGAGGGTGAGGGGGCGTTTCCGGATGAGCAGTTCTTC.

The count of this clone is one. A junction boundary mismatches the germline segment, possibly from a read error. The J gene is TRBJ2-7, the V gene TRBV7-9; no definite D call. The germline V gene encodes CDR1 SEHNR and CDR2 FQNEAQ (reference sequence). This CDR3 has 12 residues. The CDR3 spells CSSSLEAYEQYF. CDR3 nucleotides: TGTTCCAGCAGCTTAGAAGCTTACGAGCAGTACTTC.

V is TRBV13 and J is TRBJ1-6, with 7 bases that match TRBD1. The trim removed 4 bases at V and 13 bases at J, leaving 7 bases unmatched. The CDR3 sequence is 13 residues long. The germline V gene encodes CDR1 PRHDT and CDR2 FYEKMQ (reference sequence). Written as DNA, the CDR3 is TGTGCCAGCAGCTCCCTCCGGGACAGCCCCCTCCACTTT. Its translation: CASSSLRDSPLHF.

The chain carries TRBV15 and TRBJ2-2, with D possibly being TRBD1 (6 bases). The germline gives CDR1 LNHNV, CDR2 YYDKDF (reference sequence). V was shortened by 0 bases and J by 6 bases, with 23 bases between the two germline ends. CDR3 size: 19 residues. CDR3 bases: TGTGCCACCAGCAGAGATGGCGGCTGGGGACAAACATTCCCCGGGGAGCTGTTTTTT. Protein sequence: CATSRDGGWGQTFPGELFF.

J is TRBJ2-5 and V is TRBV2; TRBD2 matches 14 bases. V shed 4 bases, J shed 3 bases, and the junction held 1 base outside the gene matches. Per the germline V gene, CDR1 is SNHLY and CDR2 is FYNNEI. The CDR3 consists of 15 residues. In DNA form, the CDR3 reads TGTGCCAGCAGTGTGGGACTAGCGGGGGAAGAGACCCAGTACTTC. It codes for CASSVGLAGEETQYF.

This clone was detected only once. The rearrangement uses TRBV19 and TRBJ1-1; TRBD1 might be the D (5 bases). CDR1 and CDR2 (germline): LNHDA, SQIVND (reference sequence). V was pared by 0 bases and J by 7 bases, with 15 bases between. The CDR3 loop spans 15 amino acids. The CDR3 nucleotides are TGTGCCAGTAGTATAGATTTAGGGACTATAATTGAAGCTTTCTTT. It yields the protein CASSIDLGTIIEAFF.

There are a few counts of this clone. The J gene is TRBJ1-1, the V gene TRBV5-1, with TRBD1 matching over 7 bases. The CDR3 contains 15 residues. Germline V gives CDR1 SGHRS, CDR2 YFSETQ. V gave up 0 bases and J gave up 5 bases; unmatched junction bases: 7. The CDR3 region has the DNA TGCGCCAGCAGCTTGGGCAGACAGGGAGGAACTGAAGCTTTCTTT. Translating it yields CASSLGRQGGTEAFF.

A note on this clone: A read error may account for a junction end that differs from germline. This chain connects TRBV7-9 to TRBJ2-7; TRBD1 agrees at 8 bases. CDR1 and CDR2 (germline): SEHNR, FQNEAQ (reference sequence). This CDR3 has 15 amino acids. CDR3 amino acids: CSSSFGQGLSYEQYF. The CDR3 DNA reads as TGTTCCAGCAGCTTTGGACAGGGACTCTCCTACGAGCAGTACTTC.

The chain is built from TRBV9 and TRBJ2-7; 7 bases match TRBD1. The germline V gene has CDR1 SGDLS and CDR2 YYNGEE. The J segment lost 4 bases and the V segment lost 0 bases, leaving 7 bases of the junction unmatched. This CDR3 contains 15 residues. The CDR3 region is CASSVGSTGWYEQYF. The DNA for the CDR3 is TGTGCCAGCAGCGTAGGCTCGACAGGGTGGTACGAGCAGTACTTC.

The chain employs TRBV7-9 and TRBJ2-1, with TRBD2 matching 7 bases. V dropped 1 base and J dropped 7; count of bases not matched to a gene: 4. This CDR3 spans 14 amino acids. The germline V gene has CDR1 SEHNR and CDR2 FQNEAQ (reference sequence). CDR3 sequence reads: CASSLVGGLNEQFF. CDR3 nucleotides: TGTGCCAGCAGCTTAGTCGGGGGGTTAAATGAGCAGTTCTTC.

This chain uses TRBV7-9 with TRBJ1-1; 7 bases line up with TRBD1. V was pared by 3 bases and J by 10 bases, with 14 bases of the junction left unmatched. From germline, CDR1 is SEHNR and CDR2 FQNEAQ (reference sequence). CDR3 length: 15 amino acids. For the CDR3, the DNA is TGTGCCAGCAGCTTGGTAAATACAGGGGATTCCGGAGCTTTCTTT. Protein sequence: CASSLVNTGDSGAFF.

This clone was found once. The gene calls are TRBV30 and TRBJ2-3; TRBD1 agrees at 11 bases. This CDR3 is built from 15 residues. Germline CDR1 and CDR2: GTSNPN and SVGIG (reference sequence). V dropped 5 bases and J dropped 3; count of bases not matched to a gene: 7. The CDR3: CAWARDRGWTDTQYF. Written as DNA, the CDR3 is TGTGCCTGGGCAAGGGACAGGGGGTGGACAGATACGCAGTATTTT.

The chain links TRBV14 to TRBJ1-1; 8 bases are a match to TRBD1. After removal of 0 bases from V and 3 bases from J, the junction contained 3 bases not matched to a gene. The CDR3 is 15 amino acids. Germline V gene sequence: CDR1 SGHDN, CDR2 FVKESK. The CDR3 bases are TGTGCCAGCAGCCAAGACGGGACAGGATACACTGAAGCTTTCTTT. Its translation is CASSQDGTGYTEAFF.

The gene calls are TRBV5-8 and TRBJ2-2; D is possibly TRBD2 (6 bases). V lost 1 base and J 5 bases, leaving 6 bases between the germline ends. The CDR3 runs to 13 residues. Germline CDR1 reads SGHTS; CDR2 reads YDEGEE. The CDR3 sequence is CASSLRETGELFF. The CDR3 coding sequence is TGTGCCAGCAGCTTGCGGGAGACCGGGGAGCTGTTTTTT.

This chain connects TRBV30 to TRBJ2-5, with 11 bases lining up with TRBD1. The CDR3 is 13 residues long. The J segment lost 5 bases and the V segment lost 3 bases, leaving 2 bases of the junction unmatched. The germline gives CDR1 GTSNPN, CDR2 SVGIG (reference sequence). CDR3 DNA sequence: TGTGCCTGGAGCCGGGACAGGGGGGAGACCCAGTACTTC. This translates into CAWSRDRGETQYF.

The V gene is TRBV5-4, the J gene TRBJ2-7, with 7 bases lining up with TRBD1. V lost 2 bases, J lost 4 bases, and 3 bases stayed unmatched. Germline lookup yields CDR1 SGHNT and CDR2 YYREEE (reference sequence). The CDR3 loop spans 13 amino acids. The CDR3 DNA follows: TGTGCCAGCAGCTTACAGGGGTGGTACGAGCAGTACTTC. Encoded protein: CASSLQGWYEQYF.

V usage is TRBV28 and J usage is TRBJ1-1; TRBD1 might be the D (6 bases). Germline values: CDR1 MDHEN, CDR2 SYDVKM. V was clipped by 4 bases and J by 0 bases, with 12 bases between them. The length of the CDR3 is 15 residues. Here the CDR3 DNA reads TGTGCCAGCAGTTCGGGGGGGCTTATGAACACTGAAGCTTTCTTT. This gives the protein CASSSGGLMNTEAFF.

The chain has TRBV7-9 and TRBJ2-7; D is undetermined. Between the trimmed V and J ends, which lost 5 bases and 0 bases, there was a span of 5 bases. CDR3 length: 12 amino acids. Germline V gene data show CDR1 as SEHNR and CDR2 as FQNEAQ (reference sequence). CDR3 protein: CASSRASYEQYF. DNA for the CDR3: TGTGCCAGCAGCCGAGCCTCCTACGAGCAGTACTTC.

This clone was seen only a few times. The chain recombines TRBV4-1 with TRBJ1-4; 10 bases are shared with TRBD1. This CDR3 region has 17 residues. The trim removed 6 bases at V and 0 bases at J, leaving 7 bases unmatched. The V gene's germline CDR1 is MGHRA and CDR2 YSYEKL. The CDR3: CASRLTGGHATNEKLFF. CDR3 in DNA: TGCGCCAGCAGGTTGACAGGGGGCCACGCAACTAATGAAAAACTGTTTTTT.

This clone was seen just once. The V and J genes are TRBV7-9 and TRBJ1-6; D remains unclear. V was shortened by 11 bases and J by 0 bases, with 11 bases between the two germline ends. From germline, CDR1 is SEHNR and CDR2 FQNEAQ (reference sequence). The CDR3 spans 14 residues. Written as DNA, the CDR3 is TGTGCCGAAGCGGAGAGCTCCTATAATTCACCCCTCCACTTT. Translation gives CAEAESSYNSPLHF.

The CDR3 reads CASSVRDRGLQAEQYF. For the CDR3, the DNA is TGTGCCAGCAGCGTAAGGGACAGGGGCCTCCAGGCCGAGCAGTACTTC. The chain joins TRBV9 to TRBJ2-7, with 10 bases lining up with TRBD1. CDR1 and CDR2 (germline): SGDLS, YYNGEE. The CDR3 covers 16 residues. V was clipped by 1 base and J by 6 bases; unmatched bases: 10. The whole variable domain, filled in from reference TRBV9 and TRBJ2-7, reads DSGVTQTPKHLITATGQRVTLRCSPRSGDLSVYWYQQSLDQGLQFLIQYYNGEERAKGNILERFSAQQFPDLHSELNLSSLELGDSALYFCASSVRDRGLQAEQYFGPGTRLTVT.

The J gene is TRBJ1-3, the V gene TRBV30; possible D gene TRBD1, 5 bases. Germline V gene lookup returns CDR1 GTSNPN and CDR2 SVGIG (reference sequence). The length of the CDR3 is 14 residues. V gave up 4 bases and J gave up 1 base, with 11 bases separating them. Here the CDR3 reads CAWTNGGSGNTIYF. The CDR3 DNA sequence: TGTGCCTGGACCAACGGGGGGTCTGGAAACACCATATATTTT.

This chain connects TRBV27 to TRBJ1-1; 12 bases are a match to TRBD1. The ends lost 10 bases at V and 4 bases at J; junction bases unmatched: 10. Looked up from germline, CDR1 is MNHEY and CDR2 is SMNVEV (reference sequence). This CDR3 is 15 amino acids long. This CDR3 is CATAPGQGAFTEAFF. The DNA of the CDR3 is TGTGCCACAGCGCCGGGACAGGGGGCTTTCACTGAAGCTTTCTTT.

V usage is TRBV27 and J usage is TRBJ2-1, with TRBD1 matching 7 bases. V was pared by 5 bases and J by 3 bases, with 4 bases of the junction left unmatched. This CDR3 contains 14 residues. CDR1 is MNHEY, CDR2 SMNVEV, per germline (reference sequence). Here the CDR3 DNA reads TGTGCCAGCAGTCGACAGGGTTACTACAATGAGCAGTTCTTC. It encodes CASSRQGYYNEQFF.

Only one count was recorded for this clone. The chain joins TRBV7-9 to TRBJ2-2; maybe TRBD2 (5 bases). The V and J ends lost 5 bases and 7 bases respectively, with 17 bases between them. CDR3 length: 15 amino acids. The germline V gene encodes CDR1 SEHNR and CDR2 FQNEAQ (reference sequence). DNA for the CDR3: TGTGCCAGCAGCGTAAAGGTCTCCGGGGACGGGGAGCTGTTTTTT. It yields the protein CASSVKVSGDGELFF.